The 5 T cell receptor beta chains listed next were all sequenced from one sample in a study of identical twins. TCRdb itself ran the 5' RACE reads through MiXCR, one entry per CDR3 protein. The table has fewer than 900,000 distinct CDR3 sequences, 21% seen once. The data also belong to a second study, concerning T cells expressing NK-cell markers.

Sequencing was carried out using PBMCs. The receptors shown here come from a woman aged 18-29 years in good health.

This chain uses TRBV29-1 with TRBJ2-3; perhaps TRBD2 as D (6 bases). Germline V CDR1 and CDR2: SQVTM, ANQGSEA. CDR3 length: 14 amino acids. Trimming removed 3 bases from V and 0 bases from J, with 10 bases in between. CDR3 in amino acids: CSVDGGVSTDTQYF. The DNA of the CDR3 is TGCAGCGTTGACGGGGGAGTGAGCACAGATACGCAGTATTTT.

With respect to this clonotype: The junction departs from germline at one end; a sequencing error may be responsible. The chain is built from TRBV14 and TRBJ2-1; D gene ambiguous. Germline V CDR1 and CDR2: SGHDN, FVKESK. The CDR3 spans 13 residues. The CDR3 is CASSQDLYNEQFF. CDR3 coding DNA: TGCGCCAGCAGCCAAGATCTGTACAATGAGCAGTTCTTC.

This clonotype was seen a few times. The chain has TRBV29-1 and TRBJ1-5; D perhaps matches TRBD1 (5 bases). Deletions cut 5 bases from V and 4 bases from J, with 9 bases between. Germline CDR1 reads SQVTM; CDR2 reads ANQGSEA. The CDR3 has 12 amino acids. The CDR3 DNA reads TGCAGCGTTAGGGACGGGAATCAGCCCCAGCATTTT. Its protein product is CSVRDGNQPQHF.

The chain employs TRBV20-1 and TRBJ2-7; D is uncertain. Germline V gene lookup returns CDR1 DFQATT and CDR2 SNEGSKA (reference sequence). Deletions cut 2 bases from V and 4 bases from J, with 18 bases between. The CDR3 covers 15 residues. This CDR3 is CSARSRIWGTYEQYF. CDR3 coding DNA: TGCAGTGCTAGAAGCAGGATTTGGGGAACATACGAGCAGTACTTC.

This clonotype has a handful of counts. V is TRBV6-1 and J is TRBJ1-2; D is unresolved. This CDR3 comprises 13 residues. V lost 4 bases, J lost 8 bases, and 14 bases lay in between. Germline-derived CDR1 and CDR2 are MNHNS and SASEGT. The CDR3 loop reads CASSADALWGYTF. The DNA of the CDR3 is TGTGCCAGCAGTGCCGACGCGCTCTGGGGCTACACCTTC.